What follows are 16 T cell receptor beta chains derived from one specimen sequenced in a study of T cells after yellow fever vaccination. A single record per CDR3 protein comes from TCRdb applying MiXCR to the 5' RACE reads. Altogether some 390,000 distinct CDR3 sequences are present, 18% being singletons, with the ten largest covering roughly a sixth. Sequencing used PBMCs, obtained before the yellow fever booster vaccination. These TCRs come from a man between 18 and 29 years old who received the YFV17D yellow fever vaccine.

With respect to this clonotype: A much larger clone lies one base from this, so it may be a read error. This chain joins TRBV9 and TRBJ2-2; D may be TRBD1 or TRBD2 (5 bases each). Germline CDR1 and CDR2: SGDLS and YYNGEE. This CDR3 has 13 residues. In DNA, the CDR3 is TGTGCCAGCAGCCCCTCGGGGACCGTGGAGCTGTTTTTT. It codes for CASSPSGTVELFF.

The chain employs TRBV28 and TRBJ2-7; a weak D match, TRBD1 (5 bases). V was pared by 4 bases and J by 7 bases, with 8 bases between. The CDR3 totals 11 residues. The V gene's germline CDR1 is MDHEN and CDR2 SYDVKM. CDR3 bases: TGTGCCAGCAGTTCCCCAGGGGAGCAGTACGTC. It codes for CASSSPGEQYV.

This clonotype was seen more than once but under ten times. This chain links TRBV6-6 with TRBJ1-2; D ambiguous. The CDR3 has 15 residues. Trimming pared 0 bases from V and 4 bases from J, leaving 12 bases between. Germline V gene lookup returns CDR1 MNHNY and CDR2 SVGAGI (reference sequence). The CDR3 sequence is CASSYSTAAAYGYTF. As DNA, the CDR3 is TGTGCCAGCAGTTACTCGACCGCGGCCGCCTATGGCTACACCTTC.

V and J are TRBV7-8 and TRBJ2-7, with 8 bases that match TRBD2. Germline loops: CDR1 SGHVS, CDR2 FQNEAQ. This CDR3 has 14 amino acids. V lost 5 bases to trimming and J lost 3 bases; unmatched junction nucleotides: 6. The CDR3 bases are TGTGCCAGCAGCAGCAGCGGGGGAGGCTACGAGCAGTACGTC. This gives the protein CASSSSGGGYEQYV.

The J gene is TRBJ1-5, the V gene TRBV12-3 or TRBV12-4; TRBD1 might be the D (5 bases). This CDR3 is built from 12 residues. The V end lost 6 bases, the J end lost 11 bases, and 14 bases lay between the germline ends. The chain's CDR3 is CASSLGQGTQHF. CDR3 in DNA: TGTGCCAGCAGCCTTGGGCAGGGTACCCAGCATTTT.

The J gene is TRBJ2-3, the V gene TRBV18; 13 bases are shared with TRBD2. Germline V gene sequence: CDR1 KGHSH, CDR2 LQKENI. The CDR3 runs 16 residues. V was clipped by 3 bases and J by 6 bases; unmatched bases: 6. The CDR3 sequence is CASSPRTSGGGDTQYF. In nucleotides, the CDR3 is TGTGCCAGCTCACCGAGGACTAGCGGGGGAGGGGATACGCAGTATTTT.

This clonotype was found a few times. This chain uses TRBV7-2 with TRBJ1-1, with D perhaps matching TRBD1 (5 bases). The CDR3 consists of 15 residues. From germline, CDR1 is SGHTA and CDR2 FQGNSA. V shed 2 bases and J shed 3 bases, with 13 bases lying between them. CDR3 amino acids: CASSLSFVGDTEAFF. The CDR3 bases are TGTGCCAGCAGCTTATCATTTGTAGGGGACACTGAAGCTTTCTTT.

The V and J genes are TRBV10-3 and TRBJ1-2; TRBD1 agrees at 7 bases. Per the germline V gene, CDR1 is ENHRY and CDR2 is SYGVKD. The J segment lost 8 bases and the V segment lost 5 bases, leaving 8 bases of the junction unmatched. The CDR3 runs 13 residues. CDR3 protein: CAISLDRSIGYTF. For the CDR3, the DNA is TGTGCCATCAGTTTGGACAGGAGTATCGGCTACACCTTC.

This clonotype was counted between two and nine times. The chain links TRBV6-6 to TRBJ2-1; 10 bases map to TRBD2. Germline V gives CDR1 MNHNY, CDR2 SVGAGI (reference sequence). This CDR3 has 14 amino acids. The V and J ends lost 5 bases and 7 bases, in that order; junction bases with no gene match: 5. CDR3 DNA: TGTGCCAGCAGTACTACTAGCGGGATTAATGAGCAGTTCTTC. The encoded protein is CASSTTSGINEQFF.

The CDR3 nucleotides are TGTGCCAGCAGTTACTCGAGGGGTAGGACGGCGAACACCGGGGAGCTGTTTTTT. Its protein product is CASSYSRGRTANTGELFF. The gene calls are TRBV6-2 or TRBV6-3 and TRBJ2-2; perhaps D is TRBD1 or TRBD2 (5 bases each). CDR3 size: 18 residues. CDR1 MNHEY and CDR2 SVGEGT come from the germline V gene. Trimming cost V 0 bases and J 0 bases, with 14 bases left between them.

This clonotype was seen only a few times. The J gene is TRBJ2-7, the V gene TRBV19; maybe TRBD1 (6 bases). Germline CDR1 LNHDA, CDR2 SQIVND (reference sequence). The CDR3 is made up of 14 amino acids. V lost 5 bases, J lost 2 bases, and 13 bases lay in between. The CDR3 DNA reads TGTGCCAGTAGTTCCCTTGGACAGACCTACGAGCAGTACTTC. This encodes CASSSLGQTYEQYF.

This clonotype has a handful of counts. The CDR3 DNA is TGCAGCGTTGTAGGGGCGCAAGCAGATACGCAGTATTTT. Protein: CSVVGAQADTQYF. The V call is TRBV29-1, the J call TRBJ2-3; possible D gene TRBD1, 5 bases. The CDR3 extends over 13 amino acids. CDR1 and CDR2 from the germline V gene are SQVTM and ANQGSEA. V was pared by 4 bases and J by 4 bases, with 12 bases between.

This clonotype was observed at least ten times. The rearrangement links TRBV4-2 to TRBJ1-1; maybe TRBD1 (5 bases). Germline V gene data show CDR1 as LGHNA and CDR2 as YNFKEQ. Trimming stripped 3 bases from V and 5 bases from J, with 13 bases between. This CDR3 contains 14 residues. For the CDR3, the DNA is TGTGCCAGCAGCCAGGGACTGGAGGGGACTGAAGCTTTCTTT. Translation: CASSQGLEGTEAFF.

This clonotype was seen a handful of times. CDR3 sequence (DNA): TGTGCCAGCACCAGAGGGATGGAAAAACTGTTTTTT. It yields the protein CASTRGMEKLFF. V is TRBV12-3 or TRBV12-4 and J is TRBJ1-4, with unresolved D. This CDR3 region has 12 residues. V shed 7 bases and J shed 8 bases, with 11 bases lying between them.

This clonotype was seen only a few times. The chain combines TRBV4-1 with TRBJ2-3, with TRBD2 as a possible D gene (5 bases). From germline, CDR1 is MGHRA and CDR2 YSYEKL. This CDR3 contains 14 residues. V dropped 1 base and J dropped 6 bases, with 11 bases sitting between them. The CDR3 nucleotides read TGCGCCAGCAGCCAAGTGGAGGTGGGGGATACGCAGTATTTT. Translating it yields CASSQVEVGDTQYF.

The chain carries TRBV29-1 and TRBJ2-7, with D possibly being TRBD1 or TRBD2 (5 bases each). Germline V gene lookup returns CDR1 SQVTM and CDR2 ANQGSEA. This CDR3 has 14 residues. V shed 4 bases and J shed 3 bases, with 16 bases lying between them. CDR3 sequence (DNA): TGCAGCGTTGTGGAGTGGGACGGGTACTACGAGCAGTACTTC. Its translation: CSVVEWDGYYEQYF.